Below are 15 T cell receptor beta chains sequenced from a single sample in a study of OX40 agonist ivuxolimab in advanced cancers. Sequencing used immunoSEQ multiplex PCR; TCRdb keeps in-frame clones, though not all of them. This sample has approximately 76,000 clones, with 80% to 90% found just once. The sequences come from CD4+ or CD8+ T cells sorted from blood, collected in a trial of the OX40 agonist ivuxolimab. All receptors come from an adult with an advanced solid tumor such as melanoma, head and neck, liver or kidney cancer.

The rearrangement links TRBV27 to TRBJ1-2, with 10 bases identical to TRBD1. The length of the CDR3 is 14 residues. Germline V gene data show CDR1 as MNHEY and CDR2 as SMNVEV (reference sequence). V dropped 6 bases and J dropped 7; count of bases not matched to a gene: 8. The CDR3 nucleotides are TGTGCCAGCAGGGCCGGGACAGGGGTACTTGGCTACACCTTC. Translated, it gives CASRAGTGVLGYTF.

This clone was seen only once. The CDR3 DNA follows: TGTGCCAGCAGGGGAACAGCGAACACTGAAGCTTTCTTT. Protein product: CASRGTANTEAFF. The chain links TRBV6-5 to TRBJ1-1, with D unclear. V was shortened by 6 bases and J by 1 base, with 9 bases between the two germline ends. CDR1 is MNHEY and CDR2 is SVGAGI in the germline V gene. This CDR3 comprises 13 residues.

This chain uses TRBV7-9 with TRBJ2-1, with TRBD1 identical over 9 bases. This CDR3 region has 15 residues. Looked up from germline, CDR1 is SEHNR and CDR2 is FQNEAQ (reference sequence). V trimming: 2 bases; J trimming: 6 bases; junction bases outside the gene matches: 5. In DNA, the CDR3 is TGTGCCAGCAGCTTACGGGGACAGGGAATCAATGAGCAGTTCTTC. Translation: CASSLRGQGINEQFF.

The chain is built from TRBV7-2 and TRBJ1-1, with D possibly matching TRBD1 (6 bases). Trimming removed 4 bases at V and 12 bases at J, with 12 bases between. Germline CDR1 SGHTA, CDR2 FQGNSA. The CDR3 totals 11 residues. Here the CDR3 reads CASSSTGLSFF. The CDR3, as DNA: TGTGCCAGCAGCTCCACAGGGTTATCTTTCTTT.

The chain couples TRBV4-2 to TRBJ2-5; 10 nucleotides line up with TRBD2. V was clipped by 2 bases and J by 1 base; unmatched bases: 1. Germline V gene sequence: CDR1 LGHNA, CDR2 YNFKEQ. The CDR3 length is 15 residues. CDR3 coding DNA: TGTGCCAGCAGCCAAACTAGCGGGACCCAAGAGACCCAGTACTTC. Protein: CASSQTSGTQETQYF.

The chain recombines TRBV19 with TRBJ2-3, with TRBD1 identical over 9 bases. Germline V gene sequence: CDR1 LNHDA, CDR2 SQIVND (reference sequence). This CDR3 has 15 amino acids. J gave up 4 bases and V 7 bases, and 9 bases lay outside the gene matches. The CDR3 coding sequence is TGTGCCAGTACCCCGACAGGGGGAGGGTCAGATACGCAGTATTTT. This translates into CASTPTGGGSDTQYF.

The V gene is TRBV7-2, the J gene TRBJ1-5; TRBD1 matches at 10 bases. V trimming: 5 bases; J trimming: 7 bases; junction bases outside the gene matches: 11. Germline V gives CDR1 SGHTA, CDR2 FQGNSA. This CDR3 region has 16 residues. The CDR3 DNA reads TGTGCCAGCAGCCTTTATGGGACAGGGGCCGAGCAGCCCCAGCATTTT. It translates to CASSLYGTGAEQPQHF.

The chain recombines TRBV7-8 with TRBJ2-3; no firm D call. This CDR3 has 15 amino acids. Trimming cost V 1 base and J 3 bases, with 11 bases left between them. Germline assignment: CDR1 SGHVS and CDR2 FQNEAQ. In DNA form, the CDR3 reads TGTGCCAGCAGCTTAGGGGCGTTATGGACAGATACGCAGTATTTT. Translation: CASSLGALWTDTQYF.

V and J are TRBV9 and TRBJ2-6; 10 nucleotides line up with TRBD1. V lost 4 bases and J lost 3; bases outside the gene matches: 7. This CDR3 has 17 amino acids. Germline assignment: CDR1 SGDLS and CDR2 YYNGEE. The DNA of the CDR3 is TGTGCCAGCAGCCCCAGACAGGGGGCGAGTGGGGCCAACGTCCTGACTTTC. It is translated as CASSPRQGASGANVLTF.

This rearrangement joins TRBV25-1 to TRBJ1-1, with 10 bases identical to TRBD1. Germline V gene sequence: CDR1 MGHDK, CDR2 SYGVNS. V was pared by 2 bases and J by 5 bases, with 5 bases of the junction left unmatched. The CDR3 has 15 residues. The CDR3 spells CASSEPDRGQTEAFF. In DNA, the CDR3 is TGTGCCAGCAGTGAACCCGACAGGGGGCAGACTGAAGCTTTCTTT.

Worth noting for this clone: The sample holds other DNA sequences that translate to the same CDR3. V usage is TRBV9 and J usage is TRBJ2-1, with 8 bases fitting TRBD2. Germline V gene sequence: CDR1 SGDLS, CDR2 YYNGEE. Trimming removed 0 bases from V and 7 bases from J; junction bases left unmatched: 6. The CDR3 totals 15 residues. The CDR3 here is CASSVVASGLNEQFF. In nucleotides, the CDR3 is TGTGCCAGCAGCGTAGTGGCTAGCGGGTTGAATGAGCAGTTCTTC.

This rearrangement joins TRBV6-6 to TRBJ2-7; D is tentatively TRBD1 or TRBD2 (6 bases each). The germline V and J ends were trimmed by 6 bases and 6 bases, with 18 bases remaining between them. This CDR3 contains 14 residues. The germline V gene has CDR1 MNHNY and CDR2 SVGAGI (reference sequence). CDR3 sequence: CASRSTPSGAEQYF. The CDR3 DNA reads as TGTGCCAGCAGATCCACCCCCTCGGGGGCCGAGCAGTACTTC.

The gene calls are TRBV7-6 and TRBJ2-7; D remains unclear. With 0 bases removed from V and 0 bases from J, the gap between germline ends came to 12 bases. CDR1 SGHVS and CDR2 FNYEAQ come from the germline V gene. The CDR3 spans 16 residues. CDR3 DNA sequence: TGTGCCAGCAGCTTAGCGCTGGGTCCGATCTCCTACGAGCAGTACTTC. Translated, it gives CASSLALGPISYEQYF.

The chain couples TRBV14 to TRBJ1-1; maybe TRBD1 (5 bases). Germline CDR1 SGHDN, CDR2 FVKESK. The CDR3 is 14 residues long. Deletions cut 3 bases from V and 7 bases from J, with 15 bases between. The chain's CDR3 is CASSQIAGAVEAFF. DNA for the CDR3: TGTGCCAGCAGCCAGATCGCCGGGGCGGTTGAAGCTTTCTTT.

The J gene is TRBJ1-2, the V gene TRBV6-1, with D unclear. Germline CDR1 reads MNHNS; CDR2 reads SASEGT. Trimming stripped 0 bases from V and 8 bases from J, with 16 bases between. The CDR3 sequence is 15 residues long. CDR3 sequence (DNA): TGTGCCAGCAGTGAAGCCGGGCACGCGGCCGGCGGCTACACCTTC. It yields the protein CASSEAGHAAGGYTF.